A single sample gave rise to the 21 T cell receptor beta chains below, sequenced in a study of T cell changes during pregnancy in multiple sclerosis. The assay was immunoSEQ multiplex PCR, and TCRdb's table has in-frame clones only and misses some. The sample holds about 80,000 clones; around 90% are singletons and the top ten take more than 1.4%. The sequencing used peripheral blood, collected before pregnancy. These receptor sequences come from a female donor with multiple sclerosis, enrolled in a pregnancy study.

The chain is built from TRBV30 and TRBJ2-7, with 9 bases fitting TRBD2. CDR1 GTSNPN and CDR2 SVGIG come from the germline V gene (reference sequence). V dropped 6 bases and J dropped 0; count of bases not matched to a gene: 9. CDR3 length: 15 residues. Here the CDR3 reads CACYRLAASSYEQYF. In DNA, the CDR3 is TGTGCCTGTTACCGACTAGCGGCAAGCTCCTACGAGCAGTACTTC.

The chain uses TRBV7-2 and TRBJ1-6; TRBD1 agrees at 10 bases. Germline V CDR1 and CDR2: SGHTA, FQGNSA. The CDR3 length is 15 residues. The V segment lost 5 bases and the J segment 9 bases; nucleotides outside the gene matches: 7. Written as DNA, the CDR3 is TGTGCCAGCAGCACCCGACAGGGGGCGGGTTCACCCCTCCACTTT. This codes for CASSTRQGAGSPLHF.

This chain uses TRBV5-6 with TRBJ2-5; 9 positions match TRBD1. This CDR3 comprises 14 residues. Germline V gene data show CDR1 as SGHDT and CDR2 as YYEEEE. Germline trimming cut 4 bases from V and 4 bases from J; bases unmatched to any gene: 5. The CDR3: CASSPSTGGETQYF. CDR3 DNA: TGTGCCAGCAGCCCGTCGACAGGGGGAGAGACCCAGTACTTC.

The rearrangement links TRBV30 to TRBJ1-1, with 7 positions matching TRBD1. Trimming cost V 5 bases and J 1 base; bases outside gene matches: 4. Germline V gene lookup returns CDR1 GTSNPN and CDR2 SVGIG (reference sequence). The CDR3 length is 13 residues. The CDR3 reads CAWGTGANTEAFF. As DNA, the CDR3 is TGTGCCTGGGGTACAGGGGCGAACACTGAAGCTTTCTTT.

The chain joins TRBV5-5 to TRBJ1-2, with D unresolved. The V end lost 1 base, the J end lost 7 bases, and 11 bases lay between the germline ends. Germline V gene lookup returns CDR1 SGHKS and CDR2 YYEKEE (reference sequence). The CDR3 has 13 residues. CDR3 DNA sequence: TGTGCCAGCAGCTTGATCTGGGAGGGTGGCTACACCTTC. This codes for CASSLIWEGGYTF.

V is TRBV11-3 and J is TRBJ2-5; the match to TRBD2 covers 14 bases. Per germline, CDR1 SGHNT and CDR2 YENEEA. The V and J ends lost 1 base and 5 bases, in that order; junction bases with no gene match: 3. The CDR3 spans 16 residues. The CDR3 protein is CASSLGTSGGLETQYF. The CDR3 DNA is TGTGCCAGCAGCTTAGGGACTAGCGGGGGGTTGGAGACCCAGTACTTC.

This chain uses TRBV27 with TRBJ2-7, with a tentative D call TRBD1 (6 bases). In germline, CDR1 is MNHEY, CDR2 SMNVEV (reference sequence). CDR3 size: 17 residues. V gave up 2 bases and J gave up 0 bases, with 17 bases separating them. The CDR3 region has the DNA TGTGCCAGCAGTTTACTAGGACAGACCATTAGCTCCTACGAGCAGTACTTC. Translation: CASSLLGQTISSYEQYF.

This clone was observed once. This chain connects TRBV7-6 to TRBJ1-1, with D tentatively TRBD1 (5 bases). V was shortened by 7 bases and J by 2 bases, with 8 bases between the two germline ends. This CDR3 has 12 residues. The germline V gene has CDR1 SGHVS and CDR2 FNYEAQ. The CDR3 DNA is TGTGCCAGCACCACAGGCAACACTGAAGCTTTCTTT. Amino acid sequence: CASTTGNTEAFF.

The chain carries TRBV11-3 and TRBJ2-3; D is possibly TRBD1 (5 bases). CDR1 and CDR2 from the germline V gene are SGHNT and YENEEA. Trimming took off 5 bases at V and 3 bases at J, with 15 bases between the two ends. This CDR3 has 15 residues. The CDR3: CASSPDGQGTDTQYF. The CDR3 DNA sequence: TGTGCCAGCAGCCCAGATGGGCAGGGAACAGATACGCAGTATTTT. The full variable domain, rest sourced from reference TRBV11-3 and TRBJ2-3, is EAGVVQSPRYKIIEKKQPVAFWCNPISGHNTLYWYLQNLGQGPELLIRYENEEAVDDSQLPKDRFSAERLKGVDSTLKIQPAELGDSAVYLCASSPDGQGTDTQYFGPGTRLTVL.

The gene calls are TRBV25-1 and TRBJ1-4, with D possibly matching TRBD1 (6 bases). The CDR3 length is 15 residues. Between the trimmed V and J ends, which lost 1 base and 5 bases, there was a span of 11 bases. The germline V gene has CDR1 MGHDK and CDR2 SYGVNS. The CDR3 nucleotides are TGTGCCAGCAGTGAATGGGACAATTTAAATGAAAAACTGTTTTTT. It encodes CASSEWDNLNEKLFF.

V is TRBV30 and J is TRBJ2-1, with TRBD1 identical over 8 bases. This CDR3 has 13 amino acids. Losses at the gene ends were 3 bases for V and 9 bases for J; bases not matched to a gene: 7. Germline V CDR1 and CDR2: GTSNPN, SVGIG (reference sequence). The CDR3 DNA reads as TGTGCCTGGAGGCTAAGTGGACAGGGTGAGCAGTTCTTC. Protein sequence: CAWRLSGQGEQFF.

There are a few counts of this clone. CDR3 nucleotide sequence: TGTGCCAGTAGTGAGGGGACAGGGACATCCTACACCTTC. As protein: CASSEGTGTSYTF. This rearrangement joins TRBV19 to TRBJ1-2; 9 bases fit TRBD1. J lost 10 bases, V lost 5 bases, and 8 bases had no gene match. The CDR3 spans 13 residues. Germline assignment: CDR1 LNHDA and CDR2 SQIVND (reference sequence).

The V and J genes are TRBV7-6 and TRBJ2-3; TRBD2 aligns across 12 bases. This CDR3 spans 20 amino acids. V lost 3 bases to trimming and J lost 1 base; unmatched junction nucleotides: 14. Germline V gene sequence: CDR1 SGHVS, CDR2 FNYEAQ. The CDR3 DNA follows: TGTGCCAGCAGCTTCCTACCCGCACTAGCGGGGGGCCGTGGCACAGATACGCAGTATTTT. Its protein product is CASSFLPALAGGRGTDTQYF. The complete variable domain, with remaining parts taken from reference TRBV7-6 and TRBJ2-3, reads GAGVSQSPRYKVTKRGQDVALRCDPISGHVSLYWYRQALGQGPEFLTYFNYEAQQDKSGLPNDRFSAERPEGSISTLTIQRTEQRDSAMYRCASSFLPALAGGRGTDTQYFGPGTRLTVL.

The genes are TRBV6-5 and TRBJ1-2; TRBD1 matches at 8 bases. This CDR3 spans 12 amino acids. CDR1 MNHEY and CDR2 SVGAGI come from the germline V gene. V lost 5 bases, J lost 12 bases, and 8 bases stayed unmatched. CDR3 region: CASSRDRRRDTF. The CDR3 DNA reads TGTGCCAGCAGTCGGGACAGGAGGAGGGACACCTTC.

This rearrangement joins TRBV7-8 to TRBJ1-3; D not certain. CDR1 SGHVS and CDR2 FQNEAQ come from the germline V gene. Trimming shortened V by 5 bases and J by 4 bases, and 18 bases separated the two germline ends. CDR3 length equals 16 residues. The CDR3 DNA sequence: TGTGCCAGCAGCCCCCGAGGGCCAGTGGAAGGAAACACCATATATTTT. It yields the protein CASSPRGPVEGNTIYF.

The chain has TRBV18 and TRBJ2-3; D gene unclear. Trimming pared 5 bases from V and 1 base from J, leaving 10 bases between. This CDR3 is built from 14 residues. Germline CDR1 and CDR2: KGHSH and LQKENI. DNA of the CDR3: TGTGCCAGCTCATTAGATCAGGGCACAGATACGCAGTATTTT. It specifies CASSLDQGTDTQYF.

V and J are TRBV5-4 and TRBJ1-1; D is unclear. The CDR3 contains 14 residues. Per germline, CDR1 SGHNT and CDR2 YYREEE (reference sequence). V was pared by 2 bases and J by 0 bases, with 8 bases between. The CDR3 here is CASSLTNMNTEAFF. The CDR3 nucleotides are TGTGCCAGCAGCTTAACAAACATGAACACTGAAGCTTTCTTT.

This chain links TRBV5-6 with TRBJ1-2; no firm D call. The CDR3 has 14 residues. The germline V gene encodes CDR1 SGHDT and CDR2 YYEEEE. Trimming took off 4 bases at V and 5 bases at J, with 15 bases between the two ends. This chain's CDR3 is CASSPTIGRYGYTF. The CDR3 DNA follows: TGTGCCAGCAGCCCGACCATCGGGAGGTATGGCTACACCTTC.

There are a few counts of this clone. The chain has TRBV11-3 and TRBJ1-2; 9 bases are shared with TRBD1. Germline lookup yields CDR1 SGHNT and CDR2 YENEEA. Germline trimming cut 4 bases from V and 2 bases from J; bases unmatched to any gene: 5. The CDR3 runs to 15 residues. Here the CDR3 reads CASSSEDRGNYGYTF. In DNA, the CDR3 is TGTGCCAGCAGCTCCGAGGACAGGGGAAACTATGGCTACACCTTC.

This chain joins TRBV5-6 and TRBJ2-1; D unclear. V lost 3 bases to trimming and J lost 3 bases, with 16 bases between them. The CDR3 is made up of 16 amino acids. The V gene's germline CDR1 is SGHDT and CDR2 YYEEEE. CDR3 loop: CASSSIAVPSYNEQFF. For the CDR3, the DNA is TGTGCCAGCAGCTCGATAGCAGTCCCAAGCTACAATGAGCAGTTCTTC.

The chain carries TRBV6-5 and TRBJ2-3; TRBD2 aligns across 10 bases. Germline CDR1 MNHEY, CDR2 SVGAGI. The CDR3 is 14 amino acids. The V segment lost 6 bases and the J segment 4 bases; nucleotides outside the gene matches: 4. CDR3 bases: TGTGCCAGCAGAGGGACTAGCGTGCCAGATACGCAGTATTTT. This gives the protein CASRGTSVPDTQYF.